This TCR beta chain is from a study of T-cell memory formation after mild COVID-19. The study, taken as a whole, reports: Still unconfirmed is whether the second-wave clones peaking on day 37 recognized SARS-CoV-2. Clones contracting day 15 to 85 were balanced CD4/CD8; later expanders leaned CD4+. Memory sampled before infection contained some responding clones, suggesting cross-reactive memory joined.

Only a few counts were recorded for this clonotype. Its antigen is as yet unknown. TCRdb ran MiXCR on the 5' RACE reads and lists one entry per CDR3 protein. This table holds 390,000 or so distinct CDR3 sequences, approximately 15% found once. The clonotype was recovered from a man aged 18 to 30 who had mild COVID-19 (a few samples of this study predate the infection). Cell type and time point are not known. The sequenced sample was PBMCs or a T cell subset sorted from them (not recorded which).

Written as DNA, the CDR3 is TGTGCCAGCAGCTCACCGACCAGGGAGGAAGCCTACGAGCAGTACGTC. Protein sequence: CASSSPTREEAYEQYV. V usage is TRBV7-3 and J usage is TRBJ2-7, with D possibly being TRBD2 (6 bases). Trimming shortened V by 4 bases and J by 2 bases, and 18 bases separated the two germline ends. Germline V gene data show CDR1 as SGHTA and CDR2 as FQGTGA. The CDR3 has 16 residues.